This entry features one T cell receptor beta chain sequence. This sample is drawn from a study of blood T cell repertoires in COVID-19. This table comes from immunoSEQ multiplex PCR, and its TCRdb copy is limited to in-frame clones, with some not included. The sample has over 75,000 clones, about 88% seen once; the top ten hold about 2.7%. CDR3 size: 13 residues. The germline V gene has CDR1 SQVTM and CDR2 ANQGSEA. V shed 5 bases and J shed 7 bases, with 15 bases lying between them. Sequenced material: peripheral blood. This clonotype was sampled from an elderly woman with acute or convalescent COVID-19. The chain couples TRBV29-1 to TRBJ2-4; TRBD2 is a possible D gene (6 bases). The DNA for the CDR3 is TGCAGCGTTATCCGAGGAGGGTATAACATTCAGTACTTC. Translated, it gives CSVIRGGYNIQYF. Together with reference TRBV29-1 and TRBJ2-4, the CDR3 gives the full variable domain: SAVISQKPSRDICQRGTSLTIQCQVDSQVTMMFWYRQQPGQSLTLIATANQGSEATYESGFVIDKFPISRPNLTFSTLTVSNMSPEDSSIYLCSVIRGGYNIQYFGAGTRLSVL.